The clone carrying this TCR beta chain was observed a few times. This sample is part of a study of blood T cell repertoires in COVID-19. Study overall: T cells, B-cell-depleted T cells, or PBMCs provided the cDNA or gDNA that served as material.

Original handling: Reference gene primers were amplified, and this amplification served to estimate nucleated cell counts. Assay: immunoSEQ multiplex PCR; the TCRdb copy retains only in-frame clones and omits some. V, J and clone size were drawn from that table, and D and trimming were deduced from the DNA. The sample consists of about 200,000 clones, around 79% of them appearing once. Trimming cost V 2 bases and J 4 bases; bases outside gene matches: 5. The CDR3 length is 14 residues. The germline V gene encodes CDR1 GTSNPN and CDR2 SVGIG (reference sequence). Sequencing was performed on peripheral blood. The sequence came from a man aged 50-60 years who had recovered from COVID-19. The rearrangement uses TRBV30 and TRBJ1-1; 9 bases fit TRBD1. DNA for the CDR3: TGTGCCTGGAGTCTGGGGACAGGGACCACTGAAGCTTTCTTT. Its translation: CAWSLGTGTTEAFF.